The 18 T cell receptor beta chains presented below share a single source sample, sequenced in a study of blood T cell repertoires in COVID-19. The protocol was immunoSEQ multiplex PCR, while the TCRdb copy is restricted to in-frame clones and leaves out a portion. The sample holds roughly 270,000 clones; 88% are singletons and the top ten take about 8.6%. Sequenced input: peripheral blood. These receptors all come from a man between 18 and 29 years old with active or convalescent COVID-19.

This chain uses TRBV27 with TRBJ1-2, with 9 nucleotides matching TRBD1. Per the germline V gene, CDR1 is MNHEY and CDR2 is SMNVEV (reference sequence). Germline trimming cut 3 bases from V and 3 bases from J; bases unmatched to any gene: 11. There are 17 residues in the CDR3. The DNA of the CDR3 is TGTGCCAGCAGTTTCTCTGCCCGGACAGGGGATTACTATGGCTACACCTTC. Its protein is CASSFSARTGDYYGYTF.

This chain uses TRBV6-2 or TRBV6-3 with TRBJ1-4; no firm D call. Between the trimmed V and J ends, which lost 2 bases and 5 bases, there was a span of 9 bases. Germline V gene lookup returns CDR1 MNHEY and CDR2 SVGEGT. This CDR3 is built from 14 residues. The CDR3: CASSYIQKNEKLFF. The CDR3 region has the DNA TGTGCCAGCAGTTACATACAGAAGAATGAAAAACTGTTTTTT.

The V call is TRBV11-1, the J call TRBJ2-1; the match to TRBD2 covers 14 bases. Germline V lookup: CDR1 SGHAT, CDR2 FQDESV (reference sequence). With 5 bases clipped from V and 10 bases from J, the junction kept 7 bases outside the gene matches. This CDR3 comprises 15 residues. CDR3 bases: TGTGCCAGCAGCGCGACTAGCGGGGGGGCGCGGGAGCAGTTCTTC. It codes for CASSATSGGAREQFF.

This clone was detected only a few times. This sequence joins TRBV2 and TRBJ1-2, with 8 bases fitting TRBD1. This CDR3 has 14 amino acids. CDR1 and CDR2 (germline): SNHLY, FYNNEI. With 6 bases clipped from V and 4 bases from J, the junction kept 7 bases outside the gene matches. The chain's CDR3 is CASSGTGALYGYTF. CDR3 bases: TGTGCCAGCAGCGGGACAGGTGCCCTCTATGGCTACACCTTC.

This chain uses TRBV5-4 with TRBJ1-2; weak D call: TRBD1 (5 bases). Trimming took 1 base from V and 2 from J, leaving 9 bases between them. The CDR3 extends over 14 amino acids. The germline V gene encodes CDR1 SGHNT and CDR2 YYREEE (reference sequence). The CDR3 DNA follows: TGTGCCAGCAGCTTGTTCGGGGGAAACTATGGCTACACCTTC. Its translation: CASSLFGGNYGYTF.

The V gene is TRBV12-3 or TRBV12-4, the J gene TRBJ1-2, with 9 bases lining up with TRBD1. The ends lost 6 bases at V and 8 bases at J; junction bases unmatched: 7. The CDR3 extends over 13 amino acids. CDR3 DNA: TGTGCCAGCAGCCAGGACAGGGGAGTCGGCTACACCTTC. This translates into CASSQDRGVGYTF.

The J gene is TRBJ1-2, the V gene TRBV7-9; 10 bases are a match to TRBD1. This CDR3 has 14 amino acids. V lost 4 bases and J lost 8; bases outside the gene matches: 7. Germline V gene sequence: CDR1 SEHNR, CDR2 FQNEAQ (reference sequence). The CDR3 reads CASSSNDRGQGYTF. In DNA, the CDR3 is TGTGCCAGCAGCTCGAATGACAGGGGGCAAGGCTACACCTTC.

V and J are TRBV7-2 and TRBJ2-3, with 10 bases fitting TRBD1. The CDR3 runs to 17 residues. Trimming took 5 bases from V and 5 from J; bases not matched to a gene: 13. Germline CDR1 and CDR2: SGHTA and FQGNSA. The CDR3 coding sequence is TGTGCCAGCAGCGGAGGGGACAGGGGAAGGTCATTAGATACGCAGTATTTT. It codes for CASSGGDRGRSLDTQYF.

As regards this clone: This CDR3 is also generated by other DNA sequences in the sample. This chain connects TRBV27 to TRBJ2-7, with 10 bases identical to TRBD2. The CDR3 runs to 14 residues. CDR1 and CDR2 from the germline V gene are MNHEY and SMNVEV (reference sequence). V gave up 11 bases and J gave up 4 bases; unmatched junction bases: 11. CDR3 DNA sequence: TGTGCCTCTCGGCGGACTAGCGGCGCTTACGAGCAGTACTTC. Translated: CASRRTSGAYEQYF.

The genes are TRBV29-1 and TRBJ1-1; TRBD1 matches 7 bases. Germline-derived CDR1 and CDR2 are SQVTM and ANQGSEA. This CDR3 is 15 amino acids long. V gave up 2 bases and J gave up 4 bases; unmatched junction bases: 10. In DNA form, the CDR3 reads TGCAGCGTTGAAAAGGTTCCAGGGGGAGGCACTGAAGCTTTCTTT. This gives the protein CSVEKVPGGGTEAFF. The variable domain in full, with the rest retrieved from reference TRBV29-1 and TRBJ1-1, is SAVISQKPSRDICQRGTSLTIQCQVDSQVTMMFWYRQQPGQSLTLIATANQGSEATYESGFVIDKFPISRPNLTFSTLTVSNMSPEDSSIYLCSVEKVPGGGTEAFFGQGTRLTVV.

The DNA for the CDR3 is TGTGCCAGCTCACCACCTCTACCTCCGGGGGGAACAGATACGCAGTATTTT. Translated: CASSPPLPPGGTDTQYF. This chain joins TRBV18 and TRBJ2-3; TRBD2 agrees at 7 bases. V dropped 0 bases and J dropped 3; count of bases not matched to a gene: 9. The CDR3 totals 17 residues. The germline V gene has CDR1 KGHSH and CDR2 LQKENI.

Note on this clone: Within the sample, other DNA sequences also encode this same CDR3. The chain carries TRBV5-1 and TRBJ2-3, with 8 bases matching TRBD2. Looked up from germline, CDR1 is SGHRS and CDR2 is YFSETQ. After removal of 4 bases from V and 2 bases from J, the junction contained 9 bases not matched to a gene. The CDR3 has 16 amino acids. CDR3 nucleotides: TGCGCCAGCAGCCTCGGACTAGCCGCCTCCACAGATACGCAGTATTTT. It translates to CASSLGLAASTDTQYF.

The gene calls are TRBV18 and TRBJ2-1; 8 bases match TRBD2. CDR1 and CDR2 from the germline V gene are KGHSH and LQKENI. The V and J ends lost 3 bases and 7 bases, in that order; junction bases with no gene match: 5. This CDR3 has 14 amino acids. CDR3 coding DNA: TGTGCCAGCTCACCGACTAGCGCTTTGAATGAGCAGTTCTTC. Translating gives CASSPTSALNEQFF.

The genes are TRBV15 and TRBJ2-7; D may be TRBD2 (5 bases). The V end was cut by 0 bases, the J end by 3 bases, with 12 bases between. The CDR3 extends over 15 amino acids. Germline V gene data show CDR1 as LNHNV and CDR2 as YYDKDF (reference sequence). The CDR3 spells CATSRERGLSYEQYF. DNA of the CDR3: TGTGCCACCAGCAGAGAGAGAGGGCTAAGCTACGAGCAGTACTTC.

J is TRBJ2-1 and V is TRBV6-5; D not resolved. V was shortened by 7 bases and J by 0 bases, with 13 bases between the two germline ends. The CDR3 is 15 residues long. Germline V gives CDR1 MNHEY, CDR2 SVGAGI. The CDR3 DNA follows: TGTGCCAGCACCCCCCTGGGCAGCTCCTACAATGAGCAGTTCTTC. Translation gives CASTPLGSSYNEQFF.

Remarks on this clone: One junction end disagrees with the germline gene, perhaps due to a read error. The chain carries TRBV5-4 and TRBJ1-2; no reliable D call. The germline V gene has CDR1 SGHNT and CDR2 YYREEE (reference sequence). The CDR3 has 13 amino acids. The CDR3 sequence: CASTLDGYYGHTF. CDR3 coding DNA: TGTGCCAGCACCCTAGACGGCTACTATGGCCACACCTTC.

The rearrangement joins TRBV6-5 to TRBJ2-1; D gene ambiguous. V gave up 6 bases and J gave up 4 bases, with 4 bases separating them. The CDR3 covers 11 residues. Germline-derived CDR1 and CDR2 are MNHEY and SVGAGI. The CDR3 DNA sequence: TGTGCCAGCAGCCGGTACAATGAGCAGTTCTTC. It is translated as CASSRYNEQFF.

The chain recombines TRBV19 with TRBJ1-5; TRBD1 matches 10 bases. The V segment lost 5 bases and the J segment 0 bases; nucleotides outside the gene matches: 7. CDR1 is LNHDA, CDR2 SQIVND, per germline (reference sequence). The CDR3 loop spans 17 amino acids. CDR3 amino acids: CASSPRTGGDSNQPQHF. CDR3 DNA: TGTGCCAGTAGTCCAAGGACAGGGGGGGATAGCAATCAGCCCCAGCATTTT.